Described below is a single TCR beta chain sequence and its context. What it recognizes is unknown. The treatment: around 19 received Ad26.COV2.S at low or high dose, single or two shots; roughly five received placebo; per-sample allocation not given. All samples were drawn on day 63, counting from the first vaccine or placebo injection. The source of the sample is a study of Ad26.COV2.S vaccination and SARS-CoV-2 variants. The wider study: Participants got Ad26.COV2.S intramuscularly, once or twice 56 days apart. Study-wide points: Measurement of non-spike TCR breadth gave similar results in vaccine and placebo recipients.

This table comes from immunoSEQ multiplex PCR, and its TCRdb copy is limited to in-frame clones, with some not included. The table has over 400,000 clones, roughly 91% seen once; the top ten hold roughly 3.9%. The germline CDR1 and CDR2 sequences are LNHDA and SQIVND (reference sequence). The trim removed 5 bases at V and 2 bases at J, leaving 11 bases unmatched. The CDR3 contains 17 residues. Sample: peripheral blood, taken in a trial of Ad26.COV2.S vaccine versus placebo. The chain is built from TRBV19 and TRBJ2-7; 11 nucleotides align to TRBD2. This TCR derives from a person aged 18 to 65 who received the Ad26.COV2.S COVID-19 vaccine or a placebo. The CDR3 protein is CASSFRTSGPTTYEQYF. The CDR3 DNA reads as TGTGCCAGTAGTTTTCGGACTAGCGGGCCGACCACCTACGAGCAGTACTTC.